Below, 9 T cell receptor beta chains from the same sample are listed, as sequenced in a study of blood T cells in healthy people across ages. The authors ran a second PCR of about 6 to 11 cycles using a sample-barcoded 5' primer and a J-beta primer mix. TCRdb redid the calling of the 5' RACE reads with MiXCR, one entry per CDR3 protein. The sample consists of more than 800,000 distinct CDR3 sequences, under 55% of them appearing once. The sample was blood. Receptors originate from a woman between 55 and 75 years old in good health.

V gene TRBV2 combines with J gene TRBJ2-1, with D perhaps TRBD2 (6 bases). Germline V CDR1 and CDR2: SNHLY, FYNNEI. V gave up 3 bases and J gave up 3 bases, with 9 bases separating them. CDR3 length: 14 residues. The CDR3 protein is CASSDSGYYNEQFF. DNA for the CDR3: TGTGCCAGCAGTGACAGCGGGTACTACAATGAGCAGTTCTTC.

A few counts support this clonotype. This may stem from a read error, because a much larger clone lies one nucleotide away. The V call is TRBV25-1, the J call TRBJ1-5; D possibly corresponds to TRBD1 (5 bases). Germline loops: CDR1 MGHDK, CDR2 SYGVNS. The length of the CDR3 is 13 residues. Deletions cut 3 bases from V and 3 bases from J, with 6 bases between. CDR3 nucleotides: TGTGCCAGCAGTGACAGGGACAATCAGCCCCAGCATTTT. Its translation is CASSDRDNQPQHF.

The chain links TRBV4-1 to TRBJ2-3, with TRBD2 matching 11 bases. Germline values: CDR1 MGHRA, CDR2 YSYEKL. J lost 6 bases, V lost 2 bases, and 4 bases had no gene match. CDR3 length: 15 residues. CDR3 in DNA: TGCGCCAGCAGCCAAACTAGCGGGAGAGGTGATACGCAGTATTTT. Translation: CASSQTSGRGDTQYF.

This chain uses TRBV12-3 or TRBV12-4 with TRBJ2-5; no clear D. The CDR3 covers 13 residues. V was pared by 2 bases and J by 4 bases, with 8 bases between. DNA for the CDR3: TGTGCCAGCAGTTTAATCGCTATAGAGACCCAGTACTTC. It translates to CASSLIAIETQYF.

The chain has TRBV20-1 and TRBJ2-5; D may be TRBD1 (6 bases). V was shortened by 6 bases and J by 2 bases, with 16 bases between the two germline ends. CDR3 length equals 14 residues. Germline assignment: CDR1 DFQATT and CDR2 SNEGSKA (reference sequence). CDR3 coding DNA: TGCAGTGCGACGAGGGGACATATACAAGAGACCCAGTACTTC. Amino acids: CSATRGHIQETQYF.

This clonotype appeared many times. This CDR3 reads CATSVGGEETQYF. The CDR3 DNA follows: TGTGCCACCAGCGTCGGGGGAGAAGAGACCCAGTACTTC. The V gene is TRBV15, the J gene TRBJ2-5; the D gene is possibly TRBD2 (6 bases). Trimming stripped 5 bases from V and 3 bases from J, with 10 bases between. The CDR3 consists of 13 residues. Germline assignment: CDR1 LNHNV and CDR2 YYDKDF (reference sequence).

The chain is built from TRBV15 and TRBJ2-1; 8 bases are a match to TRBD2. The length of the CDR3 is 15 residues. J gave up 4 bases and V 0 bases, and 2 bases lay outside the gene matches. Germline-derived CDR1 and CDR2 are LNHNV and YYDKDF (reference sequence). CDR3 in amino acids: CATSRDRGGYNEQFF. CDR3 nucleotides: TGTGCCACCAGCAGAGATCGGGGGGGATACAATGAGCAGTTCTTC.

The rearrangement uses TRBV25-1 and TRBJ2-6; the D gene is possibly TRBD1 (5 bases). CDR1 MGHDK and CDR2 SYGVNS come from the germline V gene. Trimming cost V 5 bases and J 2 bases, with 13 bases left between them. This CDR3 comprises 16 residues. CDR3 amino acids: CASSPAGNPGANVLTF. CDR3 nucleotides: TGTGCCAGCAGTCCTGCAGGGAATCCTGGGGCCAACGTCCTGACTTTC. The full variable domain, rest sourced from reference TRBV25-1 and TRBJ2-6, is EADIYQTPRYLVIGTGKKITLECSQTMGHDKMYWYQQDPGMELHLIHYSYGVNSTEKGDLSSESTVSRIRTEHFPLTLESARPSHTSQYLCASSPAGNPGANVLTFGAGSRLTVL.

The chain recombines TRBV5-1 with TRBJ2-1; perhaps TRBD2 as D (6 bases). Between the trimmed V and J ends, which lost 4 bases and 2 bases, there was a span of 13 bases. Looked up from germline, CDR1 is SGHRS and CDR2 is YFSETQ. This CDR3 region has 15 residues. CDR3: CASSPYRTTYNEQFF. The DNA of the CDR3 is TGCGCCAGCAGCCCATATCGGACTACCTACAATGAGCAGTTCTTC.